The 11 T cell receptor beta chains in this list originate from one sample, sequenced in a study of shared clonotypes between healthy human individuals. Repertoires were generated with immunoSEQ multiplex PCR, while TCRdb's copy carries only in-frame clones and drops some. The sample includes some 980,000 clones, approximately 80% of them seen just once. Source material: memory CD4+ T cells sorted from blood. Documented subset: CD45RA-negative fraction. The receptor source for this set is a man between 18 and 35 years old in good health.

The chain recombines TRBV7-2 with TRBJ2-1; 8 nucleotides match TRBD1. CDR3 length equals 15 residues. The V and J ends lost 5 bases and 4 bases, in that order; junction bases with no gene match: 7. Germline assignment: CDR1 SGHTA and CDR2 FQGNSA. The CDR3: CASSEGQGRYNEQFF. The CDR3 DNA reads TGTGCCAGCAGCGAAGGACAGGGTCGGTACAATGAGCAGTTCTTC.

This clone was seen just once. V is TRBV5-4 and J is TRBJ1-1; 9 positions agree with TRBD1. The CDR3 is made up of 16 amino acids. Trimming cost V 5 bases and J 0 bases; bases outside gene matches: 8. The germline V gene has CDR1 SGHNT and CDR2 YYREEE (reference sequence). In DNA, the CDR3 is TGTGCCAGCAGACCAACAGGGGGCGACGTGAACACTGAAGCTTTCTTT. It translates to CASRPTGGDVNTEAFF.

The gene calls are TRBV28 and TRBJ2-3, with 7 bases that match TRBD2. The CDR3 runs 16 residues. V was clipped by 5 bases and J by 4 bases; unmatched bases: 12. Germline V lookup: CDR1 MDHEN, CDR2 SYDVKM. The CDR3 DNA follows: TGTGCCAGCAGTCCCCGTGGAGCGGGGACCTCAGATACGCAGTATTTT. This encodes CASSPRGAGTSDTQYF. The whole variable domain, filled in from reference TRBV28 and TRBJ2-3, reads DVKVTQSSRYLVKRTGEKVFLECVQDMDHENMFWYRQDPGLGLRLIYFSYDVKMKEKGDIPEGYSVSREKKERFSLILESASTNQTSMYLCASSPRGAGTSDTQYFGPGTRLTVL.

The chain carries TRBV2 and TRBJ1-2, with a tentative D call TRBD1 (5 bases). Germline V gives CDR1 SNHLY, CDR2 FYNNEI. Trimming cost V 5 bases and J 4 bases, with 23 bases left between them. The CDR3 contains 17 residues. This chain's CDR3 is CASSRDPLPKGTYGYTF. The CDR3 DNA reads as TGTGCCAGCAGTCGGGACCCCTTGCCCAAGGGAACCTATGGCTACACCTTC.

The CDR3 sequence: CAWRTDLTDPFWGELFF. The CDR3 DNA follows: TGTGCCTGGAGGACGGACTTGACTGATCCCTTTTGGGGGGAGCTGTTTTTT. The chain links TRBV30 to TRBJ2-2, with D perhaps matching TRBD2 (5 bases). The CDR3 loop spans 17 amino acids. CDR1 is GTSNPN and CDR2 is SVGIG in the germline V gene (reference sequence). Trimming shortened V by 3 bases and J by 8 bases, and 25 bases separated the two germline ends.

V gene TRBV7-2 combines with J gene TRBJ2-7, with D unclear. The CDR3 has 12 amino acids. The germline CDR1 and CDR2 sequences are SGHTA and FQGNSA. Trimming left V 4 bases short and J 6 bases short, with 10 bases between. CDR3 residues: CASSSGAPEQYF. The CDR3 nucleotides read TGTGCCAGCAGCTCCGGCGCCCCCGAGCAGTACTTC.

The gene calls are TRBV7-2 and TRBJ2-4; D is possibly TRBD1 (6 bases). CDR1 SGHTA and CDR2 FQGNSA come from the germline V gene. There are 16 residues in the CDR3. With 1 base removed from V and 8 bases from J, the gap between germline ends came to 18 bases. The CDR3 region has the DNA TGTGCCAGCAGCTTAGGCGTCTCAGGGGCTGGGGACATTCAGTACTTC. It specifies CASSLGVSGAGDIQYF.

The chain employs TRBV7-9 and TRBJ1-1; the D gene is possibly TRBD1 (6 bases). This CDR3 spans 16 amino acids. Germline V lookup: CDR1 SEHNR, CDR2 FQNEAQ (reference sequence). V shed 3 bases and J shed 0 bases, with 14 bases lying between them. CDR3 sequence (DNA): TGTGCCAGCAGCTTGGATGATAGGGGGATGAACACTGAAGCTTTCTTT. Amino acids: CASSLDDRGMNTEAFF.

This clone was seen ten or more times. This chain connects TRBV11-2 to TRBJ2-7; unclear D gene. V was shortened by 0 bases and J by 0 bases, with 6 bases between the two germline ends. The CDR3 extends over 14 amino acids. Germline V gene data show CDR1 as SGHAT and CDR2 as FQNNGV. The CDR3 bases are TGTGCCAGCAGCTTAGATTTTACCTCCTACGAGCAGTACTTC. Its protein product is CASSLDFTSYEQYF.

The CDR3 region has the DNA TGCGCCAGCAGCTTAAGCGGGGCGGTGGGATCACCCCTCCACTTT. Amino acids: CASSLSGAVGSPLHF. V and J are TRBV5-1 and TRBJ1-6; a possible D gene is TRBD1 (5 bases). The CDR3 covers 15 residues. Germline V gene lookup returns CDR1 SGHRS and CDR2 YFSETQ. The V end lost 2 bases, the J end lost 10 bases, and 16 bases lay between the germline ends.

The CDR3 coding sequence is TGTGCCAGCAGCTTAGCACTTGGCAGCAATCAGCCCCAGCATTTT. The encoded protein is CASSLALGSNQPQHF. The chain uses TRBV7-8 and TRBJ1-5; no definite D call. V was trimmed by 0 bases and J by 1 base, leaving 7 bases between them. This CDR3 contains 15 residues. The V gene's germline CDR1 is SGHVS and CDR2 FQNEAQ.